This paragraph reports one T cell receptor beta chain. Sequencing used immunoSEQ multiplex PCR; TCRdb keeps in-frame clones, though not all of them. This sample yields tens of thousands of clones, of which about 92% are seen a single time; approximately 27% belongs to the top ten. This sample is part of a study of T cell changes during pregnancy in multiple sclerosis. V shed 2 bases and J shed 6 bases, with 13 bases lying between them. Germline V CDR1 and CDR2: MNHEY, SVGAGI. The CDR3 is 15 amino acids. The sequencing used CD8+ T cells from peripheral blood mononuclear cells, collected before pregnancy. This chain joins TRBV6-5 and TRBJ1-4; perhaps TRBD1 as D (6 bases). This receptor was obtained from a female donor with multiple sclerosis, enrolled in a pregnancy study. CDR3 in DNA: TGTGCCAGCAGTTACCGGGGGGCCTTAGATGAAAAACTGTTTTTT. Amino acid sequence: CASSYRGALDEKLFF.